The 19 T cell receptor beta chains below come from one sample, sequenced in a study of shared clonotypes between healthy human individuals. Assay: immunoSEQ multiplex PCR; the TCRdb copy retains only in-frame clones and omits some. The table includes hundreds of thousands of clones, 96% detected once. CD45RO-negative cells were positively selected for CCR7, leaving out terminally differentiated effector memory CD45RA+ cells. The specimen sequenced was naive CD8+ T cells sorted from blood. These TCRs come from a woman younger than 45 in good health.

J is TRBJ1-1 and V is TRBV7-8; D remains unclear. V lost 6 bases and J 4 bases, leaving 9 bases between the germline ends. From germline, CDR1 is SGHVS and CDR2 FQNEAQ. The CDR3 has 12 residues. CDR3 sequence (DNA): TGTGCCAGCAGTTCGAGTGGCACTGAAGCTTTCTTT. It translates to CASSSSGTEAFF.

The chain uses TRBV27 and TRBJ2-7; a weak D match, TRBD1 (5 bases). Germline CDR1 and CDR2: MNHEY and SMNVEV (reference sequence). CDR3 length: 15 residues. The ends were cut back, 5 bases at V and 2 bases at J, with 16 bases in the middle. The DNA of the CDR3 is TGTGCCAGCAGTAGAGCTCCAGGGTCGGCCTACGAGCAGTACTTC. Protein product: CASSRAPGSAYEQYF.

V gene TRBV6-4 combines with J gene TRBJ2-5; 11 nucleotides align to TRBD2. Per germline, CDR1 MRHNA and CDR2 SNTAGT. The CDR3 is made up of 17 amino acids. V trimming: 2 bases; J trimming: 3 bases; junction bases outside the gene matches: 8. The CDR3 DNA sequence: TGTGCCAGCAGTGACGAGAACTTAGCGGGAGGGGAAGAGACCCAGTACTTC. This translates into CASSDENLAGGEETQYF.

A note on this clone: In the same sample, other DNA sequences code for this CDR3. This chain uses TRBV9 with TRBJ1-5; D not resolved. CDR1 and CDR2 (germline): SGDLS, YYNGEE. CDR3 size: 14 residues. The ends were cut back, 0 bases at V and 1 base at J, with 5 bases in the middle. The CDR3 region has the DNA TGTGCCAGCAGCGTAGAAGACAGCAATCAGCCCCAGCATTTT. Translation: CASSVEDSNQPQHF.

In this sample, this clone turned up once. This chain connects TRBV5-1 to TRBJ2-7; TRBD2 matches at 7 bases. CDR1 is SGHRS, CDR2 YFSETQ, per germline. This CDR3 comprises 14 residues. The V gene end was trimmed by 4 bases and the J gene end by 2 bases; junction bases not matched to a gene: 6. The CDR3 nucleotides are TGCGCCAGCAGCGGCGGGGGAAGTACCTACGAGCAGTACTTC. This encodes CASSGGGSTYEQYF.

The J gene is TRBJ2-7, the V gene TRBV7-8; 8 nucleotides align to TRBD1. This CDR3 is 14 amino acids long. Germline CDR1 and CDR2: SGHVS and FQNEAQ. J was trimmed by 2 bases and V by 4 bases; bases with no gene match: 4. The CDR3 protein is CASSSRQGTYEQYF. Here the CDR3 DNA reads TGTGCCAGCAGCTCTAGACAGGGGACCTACGAGCAGTACTTC.

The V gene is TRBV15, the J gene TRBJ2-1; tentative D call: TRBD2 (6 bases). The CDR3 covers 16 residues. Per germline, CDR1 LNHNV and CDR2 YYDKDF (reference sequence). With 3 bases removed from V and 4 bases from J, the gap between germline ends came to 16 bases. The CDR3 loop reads CATSRGWEVGYNEQFF. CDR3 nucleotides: TGTGCCACCAGCAGGGGTTGGGAGGTGGGGTACAATGAGCAGTTCTTC.

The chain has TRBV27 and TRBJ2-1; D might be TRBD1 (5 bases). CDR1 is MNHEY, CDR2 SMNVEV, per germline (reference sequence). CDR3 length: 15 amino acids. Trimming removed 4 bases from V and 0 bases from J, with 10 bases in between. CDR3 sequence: CASSSRVGSYNEQFF. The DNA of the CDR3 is TGTGCCAGCAGTTCCAGGGTAGGCTCCTACAATGAGCAGTTCTTC.

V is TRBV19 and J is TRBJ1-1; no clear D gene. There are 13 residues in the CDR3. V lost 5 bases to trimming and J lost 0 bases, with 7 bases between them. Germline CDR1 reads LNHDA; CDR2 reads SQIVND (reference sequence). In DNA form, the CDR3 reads TGTGCCAGTAGTCCGCTACTGAACACTGAAGCTTTCTTT. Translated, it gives CASSPLLNTEAFF.

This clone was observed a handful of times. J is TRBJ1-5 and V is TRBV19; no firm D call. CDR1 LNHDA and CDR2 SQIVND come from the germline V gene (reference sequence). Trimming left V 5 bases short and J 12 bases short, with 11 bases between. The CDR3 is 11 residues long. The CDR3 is CASSVDYRQHF. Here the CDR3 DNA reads TGTGCCAGTAGTGTTGATTATCGCCAGCATTTT.

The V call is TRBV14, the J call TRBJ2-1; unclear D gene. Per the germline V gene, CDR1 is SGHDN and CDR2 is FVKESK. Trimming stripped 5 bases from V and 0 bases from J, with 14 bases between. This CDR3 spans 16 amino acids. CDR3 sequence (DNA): TGTGCCAGCAGCTCCTGGGGATTCAGCTCCTACAATGAGCAGTTCTTC. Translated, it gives CASSSWGFSSYNEQFF.

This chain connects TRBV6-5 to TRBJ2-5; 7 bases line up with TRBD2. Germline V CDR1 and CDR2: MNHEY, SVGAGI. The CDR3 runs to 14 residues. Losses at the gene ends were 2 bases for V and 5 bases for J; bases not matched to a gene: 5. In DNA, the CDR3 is TGTGCCAGCAGTTACGGGGAGGGTTTCGAGACCCAGTACTTC. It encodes CASSYGEGFETQYF.

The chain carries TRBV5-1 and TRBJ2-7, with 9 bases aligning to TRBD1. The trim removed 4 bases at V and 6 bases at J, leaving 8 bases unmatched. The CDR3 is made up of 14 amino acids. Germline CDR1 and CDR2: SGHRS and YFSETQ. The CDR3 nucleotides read TGCGCCAGCAGCACCGGGACAGGGAGGTTCGAGCAGTACTTC. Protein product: CASSTGTGRFEQYF.

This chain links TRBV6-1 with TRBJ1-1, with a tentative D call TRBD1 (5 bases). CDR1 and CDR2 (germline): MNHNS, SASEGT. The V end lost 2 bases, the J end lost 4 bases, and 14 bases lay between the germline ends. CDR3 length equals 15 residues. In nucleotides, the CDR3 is TGTGCCAGCAGTGAATTTGGAGGGGTGGTCACTGAAGCTTTCTTT. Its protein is CASSEFGGVVTEAFF.

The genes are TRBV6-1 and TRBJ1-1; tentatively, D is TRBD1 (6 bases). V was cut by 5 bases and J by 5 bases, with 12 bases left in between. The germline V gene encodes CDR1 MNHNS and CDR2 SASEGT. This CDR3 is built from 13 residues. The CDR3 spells CASSKKQGTEAFF. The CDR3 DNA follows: TGTGCCAGCAGTAAAAAACAGGGAACTGAAGCTTTCTTT.

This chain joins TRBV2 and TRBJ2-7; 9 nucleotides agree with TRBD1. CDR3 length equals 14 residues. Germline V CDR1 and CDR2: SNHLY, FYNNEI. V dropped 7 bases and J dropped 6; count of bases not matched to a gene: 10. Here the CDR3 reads CASNEDRGPFEQYF. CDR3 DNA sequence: TGTGCCAGCAACGAGGACAGGGGACCATTCGAGCAGTACTTC. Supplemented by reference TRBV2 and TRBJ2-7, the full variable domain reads EPEVTQTPSHQVTQMGQEVILRCVPISNHLYFYWYRQILGQKVEFLVSFYNNEISEKSEIFDDQFSVERPDGSNFTLKIRSTKLEDSAMYFCASNEDRGPFEQYFGPGTRLTVT.

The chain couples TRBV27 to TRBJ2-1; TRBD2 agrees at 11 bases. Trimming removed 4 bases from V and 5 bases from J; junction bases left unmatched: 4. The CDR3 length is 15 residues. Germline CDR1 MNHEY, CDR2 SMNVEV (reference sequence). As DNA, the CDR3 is TGTGCCAGCAGTTGGTCTAGCGGGGGGAACAATGAGCAGTTCTTC. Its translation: CASSWSSGGNNEQFF.

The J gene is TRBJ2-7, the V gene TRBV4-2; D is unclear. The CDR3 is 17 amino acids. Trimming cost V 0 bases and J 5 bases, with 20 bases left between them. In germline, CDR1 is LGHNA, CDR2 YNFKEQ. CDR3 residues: CASSQEGLPSSFDEQYF. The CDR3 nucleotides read TGTGCCAGCAGCCAAGAGGGTCTACCCTCCTCATTCGACGAGCAGTACTTC.

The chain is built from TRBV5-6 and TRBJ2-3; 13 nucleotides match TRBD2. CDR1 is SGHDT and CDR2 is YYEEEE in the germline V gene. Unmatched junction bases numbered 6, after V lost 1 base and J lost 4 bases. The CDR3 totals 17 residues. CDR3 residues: CASSLLTSGRTADTQYF. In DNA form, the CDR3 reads TGTGCCAGCAGCTTGTTGACTAGCGGGAGGACGGCAGATACGCAGTATTTT.